This is a list of T cell receptor beta chains from one sample in a study of CD8+CD57+ T cells in acquired aplastic anemia. TCRdb recomputed calls from the reads with MiXCR, one row per CDR3 protein. The sample consists of more than 250,000 distinct CDR3 sequences, roughly 50% of them appearing once. Sample: sorted CD4+, CD8+, or CD8+CD57+ T cells (not recorded which) from PBMCs. The receptors were sampled from a human donor with severe aplastic anemia or a healthy control (not recorded which). Both conserved end residues are part of each CDR3. The order of the fields is V gene, D gene, CDR3 protein. A D gene is named only where the DNA matches it firmly.

v_gene: TRBV9
d_gene: TRBD2
CDR3aa: CASSGGGNVGTQYF

v_gene: TRBV7-3
d_gene: TRBD1
CDR3aa: CASNSGQGSDGYTF

v_gene: TRBV29-1
d_gene: TRBD2
CDR3aa: CSVEGGSGVSDTQYF

v_gene: TRBV6-5
d_gene: TRBD2
CDR3aa: CASSQTRLAGGDEQFF

v_gene: TRBV19
d_gene: NA
CDR3aa: CASSIVPRLGRETQYF

v_gene: TRBV7-2
d_gene: NA
CDR3aa: CASVPRDTEAFF

v_gene: TRBV10-3
d_gene: TRBD2
CDR3aa: CAIRAGRYEQYF

v_gene: TRBV11-2
d_gene: TRBD2
CDR3aa: CASSPRGLAGVNYNEQFF

v_gene: TRBV20-1
d_gene: TRBD2
CDR3aa: CSALALAGEGETQYF

v_gene: TRBV7-9
d_gene: TRBD2
CDR3aa: CASSLFPSGSTSTDTQYF

v_gene: TRBV28
d_gene: NA
CDR3aa: CASSPSGGQPQHF

v_gene: TRBV27
d_gene: NA
CDR3aa: CASSLGQILAKNIQYF

v_gene: TRBV15
d_gene: NA
CDR3aa: CATSMEPGEGETQYF

v_gene: TRBV20-1
d_gene: NA
CDR3aa: CSEYRGFTDTQYF

v_gene: TRBV7-9
d_gene: NA
CDR3aa: CASSLRDNEQFF

v_gene: TRBV5-6
d_gene: TRBD1
CDR3aa: CASSLGGTGVSGELFF

v_gene: TRBV19
d_gene: NA
CDR3aa: CASSPTGTANTEAFF

v_gene: TRBV9
d_gene: NA
CDR3aa: CASSSRLAGGQGEKLFF

v_gene: TRBV24-1
d_gene: NA
CDR3aa: CATSGPTRSAYNEQFF

v_gene: TRBV2
d_gene: TRBD1
CDR3aa: CASRRQGAWGYTF

v_gene: TRBV6-6
d_gene: NA
CDR3aa: CAIWGTEAFF

v_gene: TRBV18
d_gene: TRBD2
CDR3aa: CASSPPSAGGETQYF

v_gene: TRBV5-1
d_gene: TRBD1
CDR3aa: CASSWGPGQGNNQPQHF

v_gene: TRBV2
d_gene: TRBD1
CDR3aa: CASSAAPTTGGDYYEQYF

v_gene: TRBV19
d_gene: TRBD1
CDR3aa: CASSTYRTGAGYEQYF

v_gene: TRBV6-6
d_gene: TRBD1
CDR3aa: CASQTGRDSEAFF

v_gene: TRBV19
d_gene: TRBD1
CDR3aa: CASSIGTGMTEAFF

v_gene: TRBV9
d_gene: NA
CDR3aa: CASSVASVDVYGYTF

v_gene: TRBV28
d_gene: TRBD2
CDR3aa: CASSLSGGQSRFEQYF

v_gene: TRBV20-1
d_gene: TRBD1
CDR3aa: CSARLGQGLTF

v_gene: TRBV15
d_gene: NA
CDR3aa: CATSREKGVNTEAFF

v_gene: TRBV2
d_gene: NA
CDR3aa: CASSEGENSNQPQHF

v_gene: TRBV20-1
d_gene: NA
CDR3aa: CSASETGDYGYTF

v_gene: TRBV19
d_gene: NA
CDR3aa: CASSIITVVGGQPQHF

v_gene: TRBV6-5
d_gene: TRBD2
CDR3aa: CASRPLAGGPTGELFF

v_gene: TRBV7-9
d_gene: NA
CDR3aa: CASSLGDEQFF

v_gene: TRBV6-1
d_gene: NA
CDR3aa: CASSEVEKLFF

v_gene: TRBV5-1
d_gene: TRBD2
CDR3aa: CASSLEGLASNEQFF

v_gene: TRBV19
d_gene: NA
CDR3aa: CASSPWTVVPYEQYF

v_gene: TRBV7-6
d_gene: TRBD2
CDR3aa: CASSLGGGGAHVLTF

v_gene: TRBV4-1
d_gene: NA
CDR3aa: CASNPDSGQETQYF

v_gene: TRBV7-9
d_gene: TRBD1
CDR3aa: CASSLGDREETQYF

v_gene: TRBV5-1
d_gene: TRBD1
CDR3aa: CASTYLTGGPSTEAFF

v_gene: TRBV20-1
d_gene: TRBD2
CDR3aa: CSARLAGEDTQYF

v_gene: TRBV6-5
d_gene: NA
CDR3aa: CASKTRDNTEAFF

v_gene: TRBV9
d_gene: TRBD1
CDR3aa: CASSSPRTGGSYEQYF

v_gene: TRBV2
d_gene: NA
CDR3aa: CASSGNGGTDTQYF

v_gene: TRBV5-1
d_gene: NA
CDR3aa: CASSTALNTGELFF